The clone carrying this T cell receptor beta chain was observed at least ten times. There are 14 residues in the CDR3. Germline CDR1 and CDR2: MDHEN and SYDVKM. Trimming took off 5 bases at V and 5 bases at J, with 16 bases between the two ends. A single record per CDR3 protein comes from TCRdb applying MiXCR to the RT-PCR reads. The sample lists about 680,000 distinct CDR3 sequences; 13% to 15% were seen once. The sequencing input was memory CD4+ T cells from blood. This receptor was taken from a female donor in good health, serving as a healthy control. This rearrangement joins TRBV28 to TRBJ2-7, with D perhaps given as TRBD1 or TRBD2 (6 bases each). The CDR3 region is CASSPQGGGDEQYF. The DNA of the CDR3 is TGTGCCAGCAGTCCACAGGGAGGTGGGGACGAGCAGTACTTC.